This T cell receptor beta chain was recorded in a study of tissue T cells after allogeneic stem cell transplantation. A few counts support this clone. The genes are named according to mouse. The CDR3 is cut off 1 residue early in the read; its end comes from the germline J gene. Sample time point: mouse harvest day 14 after allogeneic transplant. Each mouse received 10^7 T-cell-depleted marrow cells plus 10^6 splenic CD5+ T cells by tail vein. Mice had MHC-mismatched B6 into BALB/c GVHD, sampled day 7 or 14. Germline assignment: CDR1 SGHLS and CDR2 HYDKME. CDR3 length: 14 residues. Trimming left V 0 bases short and J 4 bases short, with 6 bases between. Only in-frame clones appear in the TCRdb table, and some are missing; sequencing was by immunoSEQ multiplex PCR. The sample lists roughly 4,000 clones; roughly 49% were seen once.

This chain joins TRBV12-2 and TRBJ1-6; D remains unclear. TRBJ1-6 is identified as an open reading frame with a role that is uncertain. This receptor was taken from a female BALB/c mouse given C57BL/6 T cells with graft-versus-host disease after an allogeneic hematopoietic cell transplant. Sequencing input: gut tissue. CDR3 sequence reads: CASSLGTYNSPLYF. Partial CDR3 DNA: TGTGCCAGCTCTCTCGGCACATATAATTCGCCCCTCTAC.